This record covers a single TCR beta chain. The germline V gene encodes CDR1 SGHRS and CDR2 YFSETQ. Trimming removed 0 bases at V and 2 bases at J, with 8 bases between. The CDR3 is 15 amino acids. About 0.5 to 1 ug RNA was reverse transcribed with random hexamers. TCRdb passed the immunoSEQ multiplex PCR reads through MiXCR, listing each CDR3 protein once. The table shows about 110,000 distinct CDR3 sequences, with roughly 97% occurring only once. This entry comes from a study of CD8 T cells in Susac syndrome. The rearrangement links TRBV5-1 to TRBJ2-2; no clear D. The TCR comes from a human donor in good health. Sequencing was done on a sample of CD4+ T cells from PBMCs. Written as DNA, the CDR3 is TGCGCCAGCAGCTTGGCCTTGCGAAACACCGGGGAGCTGTTTTTT. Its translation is CASSLALRNTGELFF.